This T cell receptor beta chain comes out of a study of human T cells and chemical hapten exposure (dated by TCRdb to the early 2020s). For the wider study: For sensitization, 2% DPC in acetone was applied to a roughly 2 cm by roughly 2 cm area of upper inner arm skin. In alopecia patients, the study followed how the peripheral blood TCR repertoire changed in vivo over primary and secondary sensitization to diphenylcyclopropenone (DPC), a hapten. Patient blood was sampled pre-sensitization (week 0) and at 2, 6 and about 24 weeks after DPC sensitization. Alopecia areata with under or over 50% scalp involvement, alopecia totalis and alopecia universalis were represented in the patient cohort, which was mostly female. The libraries were sequenced as a pool, and the TCR yield per sample differed mostly because of small variations in library volumes within the pool. Patients additionally received weekly therapeutic DPC doses to the scalp throughout the roughly 24-week study period. Patch testing was performed on the upper back with Finn chambers containing 0.01% DPC, and the patch tests were scored after 6 days according to International Contact Dermatitis Research Group standards. Under 30 alopecia patients gave blood for TCR sequencing at one to four time points (pre-sensitization, 2, 6 and 24 weeks).

The sample's time point, from its label and the paper: patch test 3, about 24 weeks after DPC sensitization. The treatment or condition label for this specimen denotes: therapeutic diphenylcyclopropenone sensitization with weekly scalp DPC. At every patch-test visit, the blood draw took place before the patch test was put on. Patients were eligible if aged 18 to 70, diagnosed with alopecia and judged suitable for DPC therapy, and pregnant patients were excluded. Total RNA was isolated from unfractionated whole blood collected in Tempus Blood RNA tubes. Library creation used RACE. The sequencer listed for this sample is NextSeq 500. During library preparation, unique molecular identifiers were attached to individual cDNA molecules so that TCRs could be counted in a quantitative, reproducible way. Each blood RNA sample was used to sequence both TCR alpha and TCR beta chains. As for the authors' bioinformatics: Samples had a median of approximately 96,000 TCRs, with a range from roughly 23,224 to 700,000. The Decombinator software suite was used to annotate the V, J and CDR3 of the TCR reads. Every sample was subsampled to the same number of TCRs (28,000) for the PS versus PT1 abundance plots. TCRs were defined as expanded if absent before sensitization and observed at least eight times at the 2-week time point. TCRdb trimmed public reads at Q25 via fastp, called clones via MiXCR and kept in-frame beta chains. Each entry merges the rows of one CDR3 protein and shows their most common DNA and genes. The V and J calls and clone size are TCRdb's, not the authors'. For this sample there are roughly 97,000 distinct CDR3 sequences; roughly a quarter appear just once. Of the sample, 9% to 12% is held by the ten largest clones.

Trimming takes 3 bases off V and 1 base off J; junction bases not matched to a gene: 4. Inclusive of the bounding cysteine and phenylalanine, the CDR3 is 15 residues long. The sequence is cut down to CDR3 DNA, 45 bases in frame from base 1. The germline V gene (reference sequence) yields DFQATT for CDR1 and SNEGSKA for CDR2. Points the paper makes about the study in general: DPC sensitization did not change how many TCRs were above 1 in 1000 frequency, and no evidence was found of alterations in global repertoire structure. After repeated subsampling, changes were observed in the strength of the expansion versus patch-test correlation and in the threshold at which the correlation became significant. Significantly more large CDR3 similarity clusters were formed by expanded TCRs than by pre-sensitization or healthy control sets, consistent with antigen-driven responses. All patients had alopecia, a presumed autoimmune disease, so their immune response might differ from that of healthy individuals. Patch test score was positively correlated with the number of PT1 expanded TCRs, with significance at thresholds 8, 16 and 32 but not at 4.

Turning to this clonotype: It has no known antigen specificity. No clone much larger than this one lies a single base away; base qualities are absent.

The receptor chain draws on TRBV20-1 and TRBJ2-7; a stretch of 12 junction bases matches TRBD2. The sequence was obtained from a man aged 40-49 years with alopecia areata. Some clones in this sample may be carry-over from other donors' samples. The sample consisted of whole blood, taken in connection with sensitization to the hapten diphenylcyclopropenone (DPC). The CDR3 in this case is CSASSTSGSSYEQYF. The sequenced DNA: TGCAGTGCTAGCTCGACTAGCGGGAGTTCCTACGAGCAGTACTTC.